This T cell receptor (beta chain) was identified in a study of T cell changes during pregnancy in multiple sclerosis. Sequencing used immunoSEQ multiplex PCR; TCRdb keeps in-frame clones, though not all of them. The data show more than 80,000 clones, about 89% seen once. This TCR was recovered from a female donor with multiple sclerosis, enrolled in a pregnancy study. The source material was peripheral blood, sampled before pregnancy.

This CDR3 is CATSTRANEKLFF. CDR3 nucleotide sequence: TGTGCCACCAGCACCCGAGCTAATGAAAAACTGTTTTTT. J is TRBJ1-4 and V is TRBV15, with no clear D. The CDR3 spans 13 residues. Trimming took off 4 bases at V and 3 bases at J, with 6 bases between the two ends. Germline CDR1 and CDR2: LNHNV and YYDKDF (reference sequence).